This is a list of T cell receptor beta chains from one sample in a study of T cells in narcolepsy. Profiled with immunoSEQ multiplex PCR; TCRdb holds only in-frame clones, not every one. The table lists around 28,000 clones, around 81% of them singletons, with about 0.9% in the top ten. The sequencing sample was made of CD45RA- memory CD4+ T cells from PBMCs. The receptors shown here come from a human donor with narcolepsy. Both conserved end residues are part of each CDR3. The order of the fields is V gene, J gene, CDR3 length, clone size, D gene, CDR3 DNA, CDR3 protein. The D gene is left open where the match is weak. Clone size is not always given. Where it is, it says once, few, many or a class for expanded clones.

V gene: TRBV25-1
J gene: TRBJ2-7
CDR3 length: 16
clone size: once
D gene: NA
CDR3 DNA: TGTGCCAGCAGTGAATTGGGCGGGACACAGCTCTACGAGCAGTACTTC
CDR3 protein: CASSELGGTQLYEQYF

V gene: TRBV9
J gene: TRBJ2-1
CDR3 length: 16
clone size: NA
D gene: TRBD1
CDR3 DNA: TGTGCCAGCAGCGTGGGGCCGGGACAGGGGGTCAATGAGCAGTTCTTC
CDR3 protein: CASSVGPGQGVNEQFF

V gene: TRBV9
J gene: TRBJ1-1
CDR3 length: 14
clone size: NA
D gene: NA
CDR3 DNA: TGTGCCAGCAGCGAAAAGGGGGTGAGCACTGAAGCTTTCTTT
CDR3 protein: CASSEKGVSTEAFF

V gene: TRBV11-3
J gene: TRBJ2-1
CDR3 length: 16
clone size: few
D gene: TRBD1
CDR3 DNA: TGTGCCAGCAGCTTAGTGGGACAGACCTCCTACAATGAGCAGTTCTTC
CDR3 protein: CASSLVGQTSYNEQFF

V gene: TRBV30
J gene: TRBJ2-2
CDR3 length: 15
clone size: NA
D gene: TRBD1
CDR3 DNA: TGTGCCTGGAGGGGACAGGGGAGGAACACCGGGGAGCTGTTTTTT
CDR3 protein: CAWRGQGRNTGELFF

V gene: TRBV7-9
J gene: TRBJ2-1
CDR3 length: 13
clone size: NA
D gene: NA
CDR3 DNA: TGTGCCAGCAGCCCCATGGTCGTTCATGAGCAGTTCTTC
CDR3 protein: CASSPMVVHEQFF

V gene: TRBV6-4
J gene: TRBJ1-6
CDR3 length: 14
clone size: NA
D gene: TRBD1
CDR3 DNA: TGTGCCAGGCCTACAGGGGCGCATAATTCACCCCTCCACTTT
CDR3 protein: CARPTGAHNSPLHF

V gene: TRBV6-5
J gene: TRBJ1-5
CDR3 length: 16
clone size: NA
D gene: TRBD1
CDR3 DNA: TGTGCCAGCAGTTACCCCACAGGGGAAAACAATCAGCCCCAGCATTTT
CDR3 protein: CASSYPTGENNQPQHF

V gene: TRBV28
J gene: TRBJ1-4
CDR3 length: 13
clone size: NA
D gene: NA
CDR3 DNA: TGTGCCAGCAGTTCAGGAACTAATGAAAAACTGTTTTTT
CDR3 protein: CASSSGTNEKLFF

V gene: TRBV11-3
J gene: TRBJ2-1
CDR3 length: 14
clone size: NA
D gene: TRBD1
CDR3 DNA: TGTGCCAGCAGCTCCCACCAGGGGGCTGCTGAGCAGTTCTTC
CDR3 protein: CASSSHQGAAEQFF

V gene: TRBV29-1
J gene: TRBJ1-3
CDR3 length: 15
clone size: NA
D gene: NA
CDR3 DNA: TGCAGCGTTTCCACGGAGTTGGACCGGGGAAACACCATATATTTT
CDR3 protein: CSVSTELDRGNTIYF

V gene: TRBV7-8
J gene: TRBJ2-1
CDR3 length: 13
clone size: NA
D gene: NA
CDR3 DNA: TGTGCCAGCAGCGTGCAGGAGTACAATGAGCAGTTCTTC
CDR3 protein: CASSVQEYNEQFF

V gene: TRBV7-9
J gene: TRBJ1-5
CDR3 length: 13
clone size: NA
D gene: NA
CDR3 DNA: TGTGCCAGCAGCTATGGGGCGGATCAGCCCCAGCATTTT
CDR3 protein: CASSYGADQPQHF

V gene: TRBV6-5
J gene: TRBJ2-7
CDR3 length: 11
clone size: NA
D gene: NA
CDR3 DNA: TGTGCCAGCAGTTACGAGTACGAGCAGTACTTC
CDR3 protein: CASSYEYEQYF

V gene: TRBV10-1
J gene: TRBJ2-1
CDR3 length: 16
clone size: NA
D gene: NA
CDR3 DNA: TGCGCCATCAACCACAGAGGACTGCAATCCTACAATGAGCAGTTCTTC
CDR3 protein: CAINHRGLQSYNEQFF

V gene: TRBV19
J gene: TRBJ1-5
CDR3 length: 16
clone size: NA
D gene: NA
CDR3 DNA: TGTGCCAGTAGCCAGTCGGGACTCGGCGATGGACAGCCCCAGCATTTT
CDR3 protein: CASSQSGLGDGQPQHF

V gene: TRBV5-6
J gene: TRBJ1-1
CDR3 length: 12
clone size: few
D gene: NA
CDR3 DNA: TGTGCCAGCAGTTTGGACAGCCCGGAAGCTTTCTTT
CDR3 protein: CASSLDSPEAFF

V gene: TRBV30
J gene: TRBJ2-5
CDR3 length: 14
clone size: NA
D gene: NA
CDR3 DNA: TGTGCCTGTCTTCCCACTTCATCACAGGAGACCCAGTACTTC
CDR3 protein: CACLPTSSQETQYF

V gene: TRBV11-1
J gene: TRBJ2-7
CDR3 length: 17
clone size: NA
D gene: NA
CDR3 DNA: TGTGCCAGCAGCTCAGGTCGATCCGGAAGGTTGGGTTACGAGCAGTACTTC
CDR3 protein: CASSSGRSGRLGYEQYF

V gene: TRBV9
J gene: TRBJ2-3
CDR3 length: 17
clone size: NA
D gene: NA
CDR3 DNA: TGTGCCAGCAGCGTAGTCGGGGGGCTTACTAGCACAGATACGCAGTATTTT
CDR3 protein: CASSVVGGLTSTDTQYF

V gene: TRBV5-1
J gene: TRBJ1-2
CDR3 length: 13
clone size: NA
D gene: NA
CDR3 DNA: TGCGCCAGCAGCTTGGTGGACGACTATGGCTACACCTTC
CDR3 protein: CASSLVDDYGYTF

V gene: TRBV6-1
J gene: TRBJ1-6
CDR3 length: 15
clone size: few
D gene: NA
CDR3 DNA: TGTGCCAGCAGTGAAGGTGCCTCCTATAATTCACCCCTCCACTTT
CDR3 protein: CASSEGASYNSPLHF

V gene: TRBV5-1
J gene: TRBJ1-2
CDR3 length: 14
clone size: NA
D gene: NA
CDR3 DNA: TGCGCCAGCAGCTTGGAGGCAGGGATTAGAGGCTACACCTTC
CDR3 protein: CASSLEAGIRGYTF

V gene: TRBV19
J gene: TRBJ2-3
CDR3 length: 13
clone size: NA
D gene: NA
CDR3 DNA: TGTGCCAGTAGTAACGACAGAACAGATACGCAGTATTTT
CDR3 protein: CASSNDRTDTQYF

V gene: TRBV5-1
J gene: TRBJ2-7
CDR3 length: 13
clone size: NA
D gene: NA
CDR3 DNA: TGCGCCAGCAGCTTGGCACCCGACTACGAGCAGTACTTC
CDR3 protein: CASSLAPDYEQYF

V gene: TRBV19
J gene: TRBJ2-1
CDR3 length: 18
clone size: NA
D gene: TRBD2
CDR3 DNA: TGTGCCAGTAGTATTCAAAGGGCTAGCGGGGGGGATTACAATGAGCAGTTCTTC
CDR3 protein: CASSIQRASGGDYNEQFF

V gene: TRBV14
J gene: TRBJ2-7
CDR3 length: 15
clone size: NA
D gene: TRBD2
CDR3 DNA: TGTGCCAGCAGCCGAGCGGGGTCCCTTACCTACGAGCAGTACTTC
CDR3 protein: CASSRAGSLTYEQYF

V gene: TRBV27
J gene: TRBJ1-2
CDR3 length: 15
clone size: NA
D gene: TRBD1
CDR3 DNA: TGTGCCAGCAGTTTATATACAGGGGGCAAGAATGGCTACACCTTC
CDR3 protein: CASSLYTGGKNGYTF

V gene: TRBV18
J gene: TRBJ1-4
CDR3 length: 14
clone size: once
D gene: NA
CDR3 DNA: TGTGCCAGCTCACCCGGGTCAAGGAGTGAAAAACTGTTTTTT
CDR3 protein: CASSPGSRSEKLFF

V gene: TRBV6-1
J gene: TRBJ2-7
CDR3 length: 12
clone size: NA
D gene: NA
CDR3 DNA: TGTGCCAGCAGTGTAGGGGGGTACGAGCAGTACTTC
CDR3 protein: CASSVGGYEQYF

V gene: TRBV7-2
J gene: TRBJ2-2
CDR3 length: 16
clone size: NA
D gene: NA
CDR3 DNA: TGTGCCAGCAGCTTACGGCGAAGCGGGAACACCGGGGAGCTGTTTTTT
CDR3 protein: CASSLRRSGNTGELFF

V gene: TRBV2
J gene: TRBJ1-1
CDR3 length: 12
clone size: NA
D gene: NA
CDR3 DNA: TGTGCCAGCAGTACAGGGAACACTGAAGCTTTCTTT
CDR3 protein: CASSTGNTEAFF

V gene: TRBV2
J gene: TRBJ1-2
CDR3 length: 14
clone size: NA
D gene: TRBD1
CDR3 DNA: TGTGCCAGCAGACCGGGACAGGCTAACTATGGCTACACCTTC
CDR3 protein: CASRPGQANYGYTF

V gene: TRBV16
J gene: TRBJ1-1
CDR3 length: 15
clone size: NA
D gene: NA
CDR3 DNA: TGTGCCAGCAGCGAGGGGCGAGGGATTGGGACTGAAGCTTTCTTT
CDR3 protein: CASSEGRGIGTEAFF

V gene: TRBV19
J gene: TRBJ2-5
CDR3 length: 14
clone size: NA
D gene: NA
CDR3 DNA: TGTGCCAGTAGTATCAGCAGGTCGCGAGAGACCCAGTACTTC
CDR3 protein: CASSISRSRETQYF

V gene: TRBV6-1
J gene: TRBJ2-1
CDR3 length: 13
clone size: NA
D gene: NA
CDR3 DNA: TGTGCCAGCAGTCTGGGGAGCGGCAATGAGCAGTTCTTC
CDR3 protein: CASSLGSGNEQFF

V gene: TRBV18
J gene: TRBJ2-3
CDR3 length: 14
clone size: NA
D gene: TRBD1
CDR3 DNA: TGTGCCAGCTCACCGGACAGGGTTTCAGATACGCAGTATTTT
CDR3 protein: CASSPDRVSDTQYF

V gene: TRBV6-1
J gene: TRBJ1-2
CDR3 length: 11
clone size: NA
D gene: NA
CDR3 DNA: TGTGCCAGCAGTGAGAGGACTGGCTACACCTTC
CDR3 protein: CASSERTGYTF

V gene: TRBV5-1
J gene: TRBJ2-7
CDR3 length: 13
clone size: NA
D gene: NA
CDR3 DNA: TGCGCCAGCAGCTTGGCGGGGCTCTACGAGCAGTACTTC
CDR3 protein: CASSLAGLYEQYF

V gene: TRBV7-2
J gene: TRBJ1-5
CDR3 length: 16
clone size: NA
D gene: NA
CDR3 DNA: TGTGCCAGCAGCTTAGCTTCTCACAGGGAGATTCAGCCCCAGCATTTT
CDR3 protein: CASSLASHREIQPQHF

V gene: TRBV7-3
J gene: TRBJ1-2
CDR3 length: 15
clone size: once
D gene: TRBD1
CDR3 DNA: TGTGCCAGCAGCTTAGAAGGAGGACAGGTCGGGGGCTACACCTTC
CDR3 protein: CASSLEGGQVGGYTF

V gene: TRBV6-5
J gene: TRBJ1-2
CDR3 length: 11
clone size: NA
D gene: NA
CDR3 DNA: TGTGCCAGCAATAATGGGCATGGCTACACCTTC
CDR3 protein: CASNNGHGYTF

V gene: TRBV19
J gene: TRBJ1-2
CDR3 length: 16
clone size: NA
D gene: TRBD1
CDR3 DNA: TGTGCCAGTAGTATCCCGGGACAGGTCGTTTACTATGGCTACACCTTC
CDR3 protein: CASSIPGQVVYYGYTF

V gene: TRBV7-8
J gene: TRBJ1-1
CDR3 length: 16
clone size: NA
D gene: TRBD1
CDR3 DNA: TGTGCCAGCAGCTCCAGACACGGGACAGGGAAGACTGAAGCTTTCTTT
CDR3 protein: CASSSRHGTGKTEAFF

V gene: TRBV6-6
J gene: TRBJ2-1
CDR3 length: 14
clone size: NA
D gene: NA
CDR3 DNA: TGTGCCAGCACTATACGGACTGCTGGGAATGAGCAGTTCTTC
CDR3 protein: CASTIRTAGNEQFF

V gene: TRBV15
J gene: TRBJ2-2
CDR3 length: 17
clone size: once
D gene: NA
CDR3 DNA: TGTGCCACCAGCAGAGTAGCCGGGACAACGAACACCGGGGAGCTGTTTTTT
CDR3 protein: CATSRVAGTTNTGELFF

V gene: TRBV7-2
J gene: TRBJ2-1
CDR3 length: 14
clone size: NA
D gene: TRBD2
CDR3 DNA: TGTGCCAGTGGGACTAGCGGTCTTTACAATGAGCAGTTCTTC
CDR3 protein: CASGTSGLYNEQFF

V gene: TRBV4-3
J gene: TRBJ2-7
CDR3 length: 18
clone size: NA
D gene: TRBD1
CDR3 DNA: TGCGCCAGCAGCCAGGCCCTAACCGGGACAGGGACCCCCTACGAGCAGTACTTC
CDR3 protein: CASSQALTGTGTPYEQYF

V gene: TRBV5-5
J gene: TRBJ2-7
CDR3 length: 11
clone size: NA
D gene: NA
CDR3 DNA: TGTGCCAGCAGCTTGGGATTTTTGCAGTACTTC
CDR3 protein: CASSLGFLQYF

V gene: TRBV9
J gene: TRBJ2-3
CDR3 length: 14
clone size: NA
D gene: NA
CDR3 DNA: TGTGCCAGCAGCGTAGCAAGTGGCACAGATACGCAGTATTTT
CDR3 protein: CASSVASGTDTQYF

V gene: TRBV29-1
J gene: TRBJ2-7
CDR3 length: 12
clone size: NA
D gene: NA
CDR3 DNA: TGCAGCGTTGGAGCAGGGTCCTACGAGCAGTACTTC
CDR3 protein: CSVGAGSYEQYF

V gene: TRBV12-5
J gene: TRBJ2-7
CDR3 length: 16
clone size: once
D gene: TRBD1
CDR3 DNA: TGTGCTAGTGGCCCAGGACAGGGGGCGCGGGGCTACGAGCAGTACTTC
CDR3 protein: CASGPGQGARGYEQYF

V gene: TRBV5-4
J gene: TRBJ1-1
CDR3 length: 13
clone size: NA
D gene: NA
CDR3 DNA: TGTGCCAGCAGGCCAGGGTTACGGACTGAAGCTTTCTTT
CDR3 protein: CASRPGLRTEAFF

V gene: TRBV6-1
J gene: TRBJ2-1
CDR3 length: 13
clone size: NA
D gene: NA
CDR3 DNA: TGTGCCAGCAGTGAGTACAGGGCCAATGAGCAGTTCTTC
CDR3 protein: CASSEYRANEQFF

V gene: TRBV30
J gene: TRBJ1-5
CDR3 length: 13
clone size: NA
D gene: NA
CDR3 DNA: TGTGCCTGGAGTAAAGATAGCAATCAGCCCCAGCATTTT
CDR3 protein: CAWSKDSNQPQHF

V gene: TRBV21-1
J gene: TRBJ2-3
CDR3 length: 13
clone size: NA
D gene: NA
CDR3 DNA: TGTGCCAGCAGACCGGGACAGGGGGATACGCAGTATTTT
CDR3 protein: CASRPGQGDTQYF

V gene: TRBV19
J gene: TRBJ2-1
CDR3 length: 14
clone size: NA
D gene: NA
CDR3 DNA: TGTGCCAGTAGTATAGCCGGTAGCCCCAATGAGCAGTTCTTC
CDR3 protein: CASSIAGSPNEQFF

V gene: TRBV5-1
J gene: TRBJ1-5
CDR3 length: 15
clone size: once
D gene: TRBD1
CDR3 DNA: TGCGCCAGCAGCTTGGCCGGGACAGAGAATCAGCCCCAGCATTTT
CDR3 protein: CASSLAGTENQPQHF

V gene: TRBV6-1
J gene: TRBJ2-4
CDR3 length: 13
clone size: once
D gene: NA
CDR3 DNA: TGTGCCAGCAGTGAGGGCAGGGAGGACATTCAGTACTTC
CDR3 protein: CASSEGREDIQYF

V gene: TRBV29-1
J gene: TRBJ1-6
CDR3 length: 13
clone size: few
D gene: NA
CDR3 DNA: TGCAGCGTTCTCTCGGGGGTTAATTCACCCCTCCACTTT
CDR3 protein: CSVLSGVNSPLHF